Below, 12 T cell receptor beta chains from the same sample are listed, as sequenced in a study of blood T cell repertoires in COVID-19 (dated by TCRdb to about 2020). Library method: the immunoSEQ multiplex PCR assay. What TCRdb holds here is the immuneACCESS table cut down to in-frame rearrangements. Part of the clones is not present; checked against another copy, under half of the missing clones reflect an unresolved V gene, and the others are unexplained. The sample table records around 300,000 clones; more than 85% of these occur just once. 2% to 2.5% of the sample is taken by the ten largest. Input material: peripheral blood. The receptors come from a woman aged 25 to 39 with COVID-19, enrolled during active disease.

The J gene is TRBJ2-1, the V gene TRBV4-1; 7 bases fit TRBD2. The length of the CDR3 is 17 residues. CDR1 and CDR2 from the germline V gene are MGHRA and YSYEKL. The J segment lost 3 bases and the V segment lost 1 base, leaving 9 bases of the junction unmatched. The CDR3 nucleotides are TGCGCCAGCAGCCAAGCACCGGGGACTACGGTCTACAATGAGCAGTTCTTC. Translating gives CASSQAPGTTVYNEQFF.

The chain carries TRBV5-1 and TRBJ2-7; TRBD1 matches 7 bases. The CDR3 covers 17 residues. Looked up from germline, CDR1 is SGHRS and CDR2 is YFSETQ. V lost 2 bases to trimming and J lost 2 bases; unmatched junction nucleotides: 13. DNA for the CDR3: TGCGCCAGCAGCTTCCGGGACAGACGACTTCCCACCTACGAGCAGTACTTC. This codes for CASSFRDRRLPTYEQYF.

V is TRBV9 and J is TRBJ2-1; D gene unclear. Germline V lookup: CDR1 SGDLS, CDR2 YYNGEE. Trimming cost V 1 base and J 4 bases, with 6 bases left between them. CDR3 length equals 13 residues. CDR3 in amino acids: CASSVQLYNEQFF. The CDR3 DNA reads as TGTGCCAGCAGCGTACAACTGTACAATGAGCAGTTCTTC.

DNA of the CDR3: TGCAGCGTTACCCCTAGTGAATTGGGCACAGATACGCAGTATTTT. Protein product: CSVTPSELGTDTQYF. The chain couples TRBV29-1 to TRBJ2-3; D call uncertain. Germline CDR1 is SQVTM and CDR2 is ANQGSEA. This CDR3 is built from 15 residues. The V end was cut by 5 bases, the J end by 1 base, with 16 bases between.

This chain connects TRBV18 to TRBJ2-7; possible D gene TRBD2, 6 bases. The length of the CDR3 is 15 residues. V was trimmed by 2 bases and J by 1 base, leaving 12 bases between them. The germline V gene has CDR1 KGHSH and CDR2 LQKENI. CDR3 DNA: TGTGCCAGCTCACCAGGAGTCCGGGGGTCCTACGAGCAGTACTTC. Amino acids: CASSPGVRGSYEQYF. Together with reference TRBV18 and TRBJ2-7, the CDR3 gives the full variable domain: NAGVMQNPRHLVRRRGQEARLRCSPMKGHSHVYWYRQLPEEGLKFMVYLQKENIIDESGMPKERFSAEFPKEGPSILRIQQVVRGDSAAYFCASSPGVRGSYEQYFGPGTRLTVT.

In DNA, the CDR3 is TGTGCCAGCGGCTTCGACCCGGGGAGACAGGGGGCAGGAGGATCACCCCTCCACTTT. This codes for CASGFDPGRQGAGGSPLHF. V and J are TRBV28 and TRBJ1-6; TRBD1 agrees at 10 bases. The CDR3 sequence is 19 residues long. V lost 8 bases and J lost 10; bases outside the gene matches: 23. CDR1 is MDHEN, CDR2 SYDVKM, per germline. The full variable domain, rest sourced from reference TRBV28 and TRBJ1-6, is DVKVTQSSRYLVKRTGEKVFLECVQDMDHENMFWYRQDPGLGLRLIYFSYDVKMKEKGDIPEGYSVSREKKERFSLILESASTNQTSMYLCASGFDPGRQGAGGSPLHFGNGTRLTVT.

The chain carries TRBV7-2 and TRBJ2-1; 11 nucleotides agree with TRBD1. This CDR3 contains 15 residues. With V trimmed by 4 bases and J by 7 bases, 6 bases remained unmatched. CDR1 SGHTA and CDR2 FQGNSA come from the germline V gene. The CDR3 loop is CASSSGQGASNEQFF. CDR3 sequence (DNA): TGTGCCAGCAGCTCTGGACAGGGGGCGAGTAATGAGCAGTTCTTC.

As DNA, the CDR3 is TGTGCCAGCAGCCAAGTTCTCATGAGCACTGAAGCTTTCTTT. Translated: CASSQVLMSTEAFF. The J gene is TRBJ1-1, the V gene TRBV3-1 (or the pseudogene TRBV3-2); no firm D call. The CDR3 contains 14 residues. In germline, CDR1 is LGHDT, CDR2 YNNKEL (reference sequence). V lost 1 base and J 4 bases, leaving 10 bases between the germline ends.

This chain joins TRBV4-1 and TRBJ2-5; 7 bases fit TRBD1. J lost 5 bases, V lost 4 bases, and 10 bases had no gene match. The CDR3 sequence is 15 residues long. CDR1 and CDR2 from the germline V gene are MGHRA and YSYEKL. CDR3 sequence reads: CASSRAMGQKETQYF. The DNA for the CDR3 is TGCGCCAGCAGCCGGGCGATGGGACAGAAGGAGACCCAGTACTTC.

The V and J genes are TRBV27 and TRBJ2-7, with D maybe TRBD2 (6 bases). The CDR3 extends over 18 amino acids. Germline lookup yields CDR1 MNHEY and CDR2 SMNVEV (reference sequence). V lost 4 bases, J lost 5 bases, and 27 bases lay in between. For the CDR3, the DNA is TGTGCCAGCAGTTCCCGGTTGGTGCGGGGTTTTAGTGGAGACGAGCAGTACTTC. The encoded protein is CASSSRLVRGFSGDEQYF.

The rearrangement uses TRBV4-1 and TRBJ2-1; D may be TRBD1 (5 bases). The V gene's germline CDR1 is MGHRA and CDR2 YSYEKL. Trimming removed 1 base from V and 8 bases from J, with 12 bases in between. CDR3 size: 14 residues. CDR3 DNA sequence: TGCGCCAGCAGCCAAGTCGAAGGGGCTGATGAGCAGTTCTTC. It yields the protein CASSQVEGADEQFF.

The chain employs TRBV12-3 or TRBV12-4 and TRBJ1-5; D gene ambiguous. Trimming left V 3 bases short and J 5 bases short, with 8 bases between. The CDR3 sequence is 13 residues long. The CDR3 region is CASSFVSYQPQHF. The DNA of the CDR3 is TGTGCCAGCAGTTTTGTCAGTTATCAGCCCCAGCATTTT.